This T cell receptor beta chain was found in a study of cytomegalovirus exposure and HLA in healthy donors. Study-wide results and caveats: Diagnosis of cytomegalovirus status made by the classifier reportedly showed high specificity and sensitivity. The investigators catalogued some 160 TCR beta chains as cytomegalovirus-associated.

The protocol was immunoSEQ multiplex PCR, while the TCRdb copy is restricted to in-frame clones and leaves out a portion. Altogether some 140,000 clones are present, 80% to 90% being singletons, with the ten largest covering 1.4%. Trimming removed 1 base at V and 5 bases at J, with 14 bases between. In germline, CDR1 is MGHRA, CDR2 YSYEKL. The CDR3 extends over 15 amino acids. Concerning this clone itself: Its target is not known.

The V and J genes are TRBV4-1 and TRBJ2-5; perhaps TRBD2 as D (7 bases). The TCR comes from a woman in her thirties in good health and CMV-seronegative. Sequenced sample: PBMCs. The CDR3 DNA is TGCGCCAGCAGCCAAGTGGGGGGGCTGATGGAGACCCAGTACTTC. Translating gives CASSQVGGLMETQYF.